The 12 T cell receptor beta chains below were found in one sample sequenced in a study of T cell responses to AZD1222 COVID-19 vaccine. Sequencing was performed with immunoSEQ multiplex PCR; in TCRdb, only in-frame clones are kept and a portion is missing. The sample holds around 150,000 clones, roughly 93% seen once. The sequencing here drew on peripheral blood, taken 28 days after the second AZD1222 dose. Receptor source: an adult who received the AZD1222 COVID-19 vaccine.

The rearrangement uses TRBV4-2 and TRBJ2-5; 11 bases align to TRBD2. Trimming at V came to 4 bases and at J to 4 bases, leaving 5 bases not matched to a gene. Germline V CDR1 and CDR2: LGHNA, YNFKEQ. The CDR3 totals 15 residues. CDR3 in DNA: TGTGCCAGCAGCCGAGATAGCGGGGGGGTAGAGACCCAGTACTTC. This translates into CASSRDSGGVETQYF.

The rearrangement links TRBV7-9 to TRBJ1-4; 9 bases map to TRBD1. The length of the CDR3 is 14 residues. The germline V gene encodes CDR1 SEHNR and CDR2 FQNEAQ (reference sequence). Unmatched junction bases numbered 5, after V lost 6 bases and J lost 6 bases. The CDR3 here is CASRADRGDEKLFF. The CDR3, as DNA: TGTGCCAGCAGGGCGGACAGGGGAGATGAAAAACTGTTTTTT. The full variable domain, in which reference TRBV7-9 and TRBJ1-4 provide the parts outside the CDR3, is DTGVSQNPRHKITKRGQNVTFRCDPISEHNRLYWYRQTLGQGPEFLTYFQNEAQLEKSRLLSDRFSAERPKGSFSTLEIQRTEQGDSAMYLCASRADRGDEKLFFGSGTQLSVL.

The rearrangement joins TRBV28 to TRBJ1-2, with 12 positions matching TRBD1. Losses at the gene ends were 6 bases for V and 7 bases for J; bases not matched to a gene: 0. Germline-derived CDR1 and CDR2 are MDHEN and SYDVKM. CDR3 length: 12 amino acids. This CDR3 is CASRGQGAGYTF. Here the CDR3 DNA reads TGTGCCAGCAGGGGACAGGGGGCTGGCTACACCTTC.

The chain has TRBV13 and TRBJ2-1, with D hard to call. V lost 0 bases and J 4 bases, leaving 13 bases between the germline ends. CDR1 is PRHDT, CDR2 FYEKMQ, per germline (reference sequence). CDR3 length: 16 amino acids. The DNA of the CDR3 is TGTGCCAGCAGCTTAGGCGGGCCCGCGCTTTACAATGAGCAGTTCTTC. Translated: CASSLGGPALYNEQFF.

J is TRBJ1-2 and V is TRBV28; 8 nucleotides align to TRBD1. CDR3 length: 12 amino acids. Germline V gene lookup returns CDR1 MDHEN and CDR2 SYDVKM. The ends lost 10 bases at V and 5 bases at J; junction bases unmatched: 6. CDR3 nucleotides: TGTGCCACTCCGGACAGGGCATATGGCTACACCTTC. It is translated as CATPDRAYGYTF.

V usage is TRBV6-5 and J usage is TRBJ1-5; D gene unclear. Trimming left V 9 bases short and J 6 bases short, with 12 bases between. Germline assignment: CDR1 MNHEY and CDR2 SVGAGI. This CDR3 region has 12 residues. The CDR3 coding sequence is TGTGCCAGTACAACGGGCAGTCAGCCCCAGCATTTT. The encoded protein is CASTTGSQPQHF.

The chain carries TRBV19 and TRBJ1-4; TRBD1 aligns across 7 bases. The germline CDR1 and CDR2 sequences are LNHDA and SQIVND (reference sequence). Trimming cost V 3 bases and J 6 bases; bases outside gene matches: 7. The CDR3 runs 15 residues. The CDR3 DNA is TGTGCCAGTAGTATCTGGACAGGCCAACATGAAAAACTGTTTTTT. Its translation: CASSIWTGQHEKLFF.

Written as DNA, the CDR3 is TGCGCCAGCAGCTTCCGGTCCTACGAGCAGTACTTC. Encoded protein: CASSFRSYEQYF. V usage is TRBV5-1 and J usage is TRBJ2-7, with no clear D. Per the germline V gene, CDR1 is SGHRS and CDR2 is YFSETQ. The length of the CDR3 is 12 residues. Between the trimmed V and J ends, which lost 2 bases and 1 base, there was a span of 4 bases.

V and J are TRBV5-1 and TRBJ2-1, with 11 bases lining up with TRBD1. Germline CDR1 is SGHRS and CDR2 is YFSETQ. This CDR3 contains 14 residues. J was trimmed by 8 bases and V by 4 bases; bases with no gene match: 5. CDR3 sequence (DNA): TGCGCCAGCAGCCTCGGACAGGGGGCGGATGAGCAGTTCTTC. As protein: CASSLGQGADEQFF.

The chain combines TRBV7-3 with TRBJ1-2, with D tentatively TRBD1 (5 bases). This CDR3 is 12 amino acids long. Between the trimmed V and J ends, which lost 5 bases and 3 bases, there was a span of 7 bases. Looked up from germline, CDR1 is SGHTA and CDR2 is FQGTGA. The CDR3 DNA follows: TGTGCCAGCAGCGACAGCTACTATGGCTACACCTTC. This encodes CASSDSYYGYTF.

This clone was seen just once. This chain links TRBV5-5 with TRBJ1-4, with 9 bases aligning to TRBD1. Per germline, CDR1 SGHKS and CDR2 YYEKEE (reference sequence). The CDR3 consists of 16 residues. V was clipped by 4 bases and J by 7 bases; unmatched bases: 11. The CDR3 DNA reads as TGTGCCAGCAGCACTGGACAGGGGCGTAGCGTTGAAAAACTGTTTTTT. Translating gives CASSTGQGRSVEKLFF.

The V and J genes are TRBV15 and TRBJ1-2; no clear D gene. CDR1 is LNHNV, CDR2 YYDKDF, per germline (reference sequence). The CDR3 is made up of 13 amino acids. Trimming stripped 7 bases from V and 2 bases from J, with 11 bases between. The CDR3 region has the DNA TGTGCCACCAAGGCCAGGTGGAACTATGGCTACACCTTC. It yields the protein CATKARWNYGYTF.